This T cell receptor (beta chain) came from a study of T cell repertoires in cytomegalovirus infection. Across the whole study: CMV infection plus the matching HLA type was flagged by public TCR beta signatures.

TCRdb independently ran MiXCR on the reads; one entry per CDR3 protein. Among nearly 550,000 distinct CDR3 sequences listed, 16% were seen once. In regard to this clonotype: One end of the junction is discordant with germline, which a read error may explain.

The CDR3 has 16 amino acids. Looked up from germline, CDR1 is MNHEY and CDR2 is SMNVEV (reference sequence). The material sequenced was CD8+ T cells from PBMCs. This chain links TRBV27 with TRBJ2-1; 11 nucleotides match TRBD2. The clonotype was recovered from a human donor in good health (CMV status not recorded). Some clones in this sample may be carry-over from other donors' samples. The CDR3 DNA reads TGTGCCAGCAGTTTGCGGGGACTAGCGGTAAACAATGAGCGGTTCTTC. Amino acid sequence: CASSLRGLAVNNERFF.